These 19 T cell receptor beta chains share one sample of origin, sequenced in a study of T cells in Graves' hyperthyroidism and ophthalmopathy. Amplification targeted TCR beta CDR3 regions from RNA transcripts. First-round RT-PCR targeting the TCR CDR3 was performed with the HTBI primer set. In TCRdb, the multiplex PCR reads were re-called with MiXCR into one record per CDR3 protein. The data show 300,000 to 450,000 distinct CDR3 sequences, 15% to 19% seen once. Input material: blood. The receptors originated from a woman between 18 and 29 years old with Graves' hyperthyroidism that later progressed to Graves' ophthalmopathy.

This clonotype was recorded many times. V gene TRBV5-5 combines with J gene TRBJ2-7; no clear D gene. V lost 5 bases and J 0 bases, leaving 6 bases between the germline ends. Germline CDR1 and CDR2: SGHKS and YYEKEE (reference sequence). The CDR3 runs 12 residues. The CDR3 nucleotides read TGTGCCAGCAGTAGGTTCTCCTACGAGCAGTACTTC. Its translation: CASSRFSYEQYF.

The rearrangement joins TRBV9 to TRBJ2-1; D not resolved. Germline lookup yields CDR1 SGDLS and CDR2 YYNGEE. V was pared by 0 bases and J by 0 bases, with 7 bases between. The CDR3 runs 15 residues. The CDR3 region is CASSVDGYSYNEQFF. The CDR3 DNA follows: TGTGCCAGCAGCGTAGACGGGTACTCCTACAATGAGCAGTTCTTC.

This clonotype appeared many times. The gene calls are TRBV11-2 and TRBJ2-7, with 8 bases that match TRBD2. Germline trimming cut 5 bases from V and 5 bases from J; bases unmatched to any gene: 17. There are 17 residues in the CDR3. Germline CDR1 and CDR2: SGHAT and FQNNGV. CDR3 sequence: CASSPPGGGLRSDEQYF. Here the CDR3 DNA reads TGTGCCAGCAGCCCCCCCGGGGGGGGACTAAGGAGCGACGAGCAGTACTTC.

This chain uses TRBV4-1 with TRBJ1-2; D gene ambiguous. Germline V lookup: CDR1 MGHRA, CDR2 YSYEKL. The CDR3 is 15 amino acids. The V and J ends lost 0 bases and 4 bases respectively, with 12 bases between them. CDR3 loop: CASSQDGDAGYGYTF. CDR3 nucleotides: TGCGCCAGCAGCCAAGACGGGGATGCGGGCTATGGCTACACCTTC.

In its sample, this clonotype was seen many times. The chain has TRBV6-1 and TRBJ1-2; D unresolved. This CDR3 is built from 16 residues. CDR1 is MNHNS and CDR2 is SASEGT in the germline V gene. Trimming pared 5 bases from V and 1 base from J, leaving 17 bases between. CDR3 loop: CASSKESDPFNYGYTF. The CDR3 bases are TGTGCCAGCAGTAAAGAAAGCGATCCATTTAACTATGGCTACACCTTC.

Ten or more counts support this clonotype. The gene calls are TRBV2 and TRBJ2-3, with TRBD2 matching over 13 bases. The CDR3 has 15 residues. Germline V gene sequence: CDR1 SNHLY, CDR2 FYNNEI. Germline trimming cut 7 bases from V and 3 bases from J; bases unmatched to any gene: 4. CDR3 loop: CASTGLAGATDTQYF. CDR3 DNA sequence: TGTGCCAGCACTGGACTAGCGGGAGCTACAGATACGCAGTATTTT.

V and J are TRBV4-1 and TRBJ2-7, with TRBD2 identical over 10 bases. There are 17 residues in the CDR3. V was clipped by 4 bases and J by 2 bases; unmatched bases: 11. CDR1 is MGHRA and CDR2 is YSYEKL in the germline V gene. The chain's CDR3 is CASSPAPLAGDPYEQYF. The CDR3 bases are TGCGCCAGCAGCCCAGCCCCCCTAGCGGGAGACCCCTACGAGCAGTACTTC.

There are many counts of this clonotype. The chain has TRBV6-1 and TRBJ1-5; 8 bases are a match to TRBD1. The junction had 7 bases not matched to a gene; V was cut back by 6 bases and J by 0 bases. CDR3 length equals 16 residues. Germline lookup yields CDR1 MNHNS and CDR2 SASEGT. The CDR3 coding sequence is TGTGCCAGCAGGGATGGACAGGGCTATAGCAATCAGCCCCAGCATTTT. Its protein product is CASRDGQGYSNQPQHF.

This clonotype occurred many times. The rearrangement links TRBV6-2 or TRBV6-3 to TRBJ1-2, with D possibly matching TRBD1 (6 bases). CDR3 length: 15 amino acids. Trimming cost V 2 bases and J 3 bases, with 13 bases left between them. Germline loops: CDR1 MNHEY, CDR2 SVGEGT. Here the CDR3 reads CASSYGQWVDYGYTF. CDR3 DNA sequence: TGTGCCAGCAGTTACGGACAGTGGGTTGACTATGGCTACACCTTC.

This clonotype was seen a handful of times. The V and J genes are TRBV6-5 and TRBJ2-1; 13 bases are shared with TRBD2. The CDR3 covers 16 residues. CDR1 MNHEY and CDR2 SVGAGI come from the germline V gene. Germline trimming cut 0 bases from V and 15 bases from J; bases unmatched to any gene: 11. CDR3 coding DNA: TGTGCCAGCAGTTACTCGATAGGACTAGCGGGAGTGGCTCCGTTCTTC. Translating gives CASSYSIGLAGVAPFF.

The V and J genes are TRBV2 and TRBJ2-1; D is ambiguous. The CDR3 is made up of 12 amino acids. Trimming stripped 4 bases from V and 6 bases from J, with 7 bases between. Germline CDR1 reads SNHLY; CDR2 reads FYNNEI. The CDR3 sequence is CASSGAGNEQFF. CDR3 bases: TGTGCCAGCAGTGGGGCAGGCAATGAGCAGTTCTTC.

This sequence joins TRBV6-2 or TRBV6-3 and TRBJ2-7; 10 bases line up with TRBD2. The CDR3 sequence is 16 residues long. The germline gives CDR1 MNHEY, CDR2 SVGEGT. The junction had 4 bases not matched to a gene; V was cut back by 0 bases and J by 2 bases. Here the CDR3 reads CASSYSESGRAYEQYF. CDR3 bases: TGTGCCAGCAGTTACTCAGAAAGCGGGAGGGCCTACGAGCAGTACTTC.

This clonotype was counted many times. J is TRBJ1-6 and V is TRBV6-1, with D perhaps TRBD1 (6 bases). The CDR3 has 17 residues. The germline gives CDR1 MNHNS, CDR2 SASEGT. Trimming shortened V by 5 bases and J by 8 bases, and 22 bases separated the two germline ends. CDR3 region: CASSYPLEGGVYSPLHF. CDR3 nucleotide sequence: TGTGCCAGCAGTTACCCTCTCGAGGGGGGGGTGTATTCACCCCTCCACTTT.

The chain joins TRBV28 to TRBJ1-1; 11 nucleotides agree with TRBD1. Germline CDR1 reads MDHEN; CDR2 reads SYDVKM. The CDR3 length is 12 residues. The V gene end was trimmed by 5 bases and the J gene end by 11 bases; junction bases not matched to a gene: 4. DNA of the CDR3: TGTGCCAGCAGTGGACAGGGGGCTAGGGCTTTCTTT. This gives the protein CASSGQGARAFF. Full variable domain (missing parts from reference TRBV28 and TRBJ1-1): DVKVTQSSRYLVKRTGEKVFLECVQDMDHENMFWYRQDPGLGLRLIYFSYDVKMKEKGDIPEGYSVSREKKERFSLILESASTNQTSMYLCASSGQGARAFFGQGTRLTVV.

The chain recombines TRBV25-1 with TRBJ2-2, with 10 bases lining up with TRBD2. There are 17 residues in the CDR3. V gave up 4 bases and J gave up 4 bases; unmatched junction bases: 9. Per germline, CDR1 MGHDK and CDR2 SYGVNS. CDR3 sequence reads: CASSGRTSGISTGELFF. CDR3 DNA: TGTGCCAGCAGTGGCAGAACTAGCGGGATTTCCACCGGGGAGCTGTTTTTT.

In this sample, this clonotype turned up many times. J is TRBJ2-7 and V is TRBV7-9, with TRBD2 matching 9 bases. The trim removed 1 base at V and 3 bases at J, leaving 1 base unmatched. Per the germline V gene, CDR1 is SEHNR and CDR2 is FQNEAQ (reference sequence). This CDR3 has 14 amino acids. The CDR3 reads CASSLVTSGYEQYF. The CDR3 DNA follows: TGTGCCAGCAGCTTAGTGACTAGCGGCTACGAGCAGTACTTC. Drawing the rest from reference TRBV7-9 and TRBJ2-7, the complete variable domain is DTGVSQNPRHKITKRGQNVTFRCDPISEHNRLYWYRQTLGQGPEFLTYFQNEAQLEKSRLLSDRFSAERPKGSFSTLEIQRTEQGDSAMYLCASSLVTSGYEQYFGPGTRLTVT.

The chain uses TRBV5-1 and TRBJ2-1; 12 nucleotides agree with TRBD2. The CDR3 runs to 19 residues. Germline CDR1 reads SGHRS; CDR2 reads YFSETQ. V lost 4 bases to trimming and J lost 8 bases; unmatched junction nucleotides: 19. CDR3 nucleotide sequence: TGCGCCAGCAGCACATGGCCGGGGGAGTTAGGACTAGCGGGGTATGAGCAGTTCTTC. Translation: CASSTWPGELGLAGYEQFF.

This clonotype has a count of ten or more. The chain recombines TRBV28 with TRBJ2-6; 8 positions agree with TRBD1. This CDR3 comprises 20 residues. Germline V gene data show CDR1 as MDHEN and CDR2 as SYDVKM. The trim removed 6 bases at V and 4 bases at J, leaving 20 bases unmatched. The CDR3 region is CASSSPGQASSVAGANVLTF. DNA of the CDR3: TGTGCCAGCAGCTCCCCGGGACAGGCCTCTTCGGTGGCAGGGGCCAACGTCCTGACTTTC. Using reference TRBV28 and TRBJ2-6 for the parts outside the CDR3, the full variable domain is DVKVTQSSRYLVKRTGEKVFLECVQDMDHENMFWYRQDPGLGLRLIYFSYDVKMKEKGDIPEGYSVSREKKERFSLILESASTNQTSMYLCASSSPGQASSVAGANVLTFGAGSRLTVL.

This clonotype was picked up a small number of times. The CDR3 spells CARPQETQYF. CDR3 sequence (DNA): TGTGCCAGACCCCAAGAGACCCAGTACTTC. V gene TRBV6-1 combines with J gene TRBJ2-5; D gene unclear. Trimming took 9 bases from V and 1 from J, leaving 3 bases between them. This CDR3 is built from 10 residues. Germline V CDR1 and CDR2: MNHNS, SASEGT.